The source of this T cell receptor beta chain is a study of blood T cell repertoires in COVID-19. Turning to the study itself: Italy, Spain and the United States were the sources of the convalescent and acute COVID-19 samples.

Some clones are missing from TCRdb's copy, which holds only in-frame ones; the method was immunoSEQ multiplex PCR. The profile shows about 480,000 clones, less than 90% of them singletons. Residents of about two dozen US areas, aged about 18 to 95 years, made up the participants. Assignment of participants to cohorts was predicated upon participant-reported clinical history. This clone was observed a handful of times. Sequencing used PBMCs or T cells enriched from blood (not recorded which). The TCR was taken from an older woman who had recovered from COVID-19.

The CDR3 DNA is TGTGCCAGCTCACCCGGGGGGTTTCGAGAAAAACTGTTTTTT. It specifies CASSPGGFREKLFF. The chain uses TRBV18 and TRBJ1-4; D perhaps matches TRBD1 (5 bases). Germline V lookup: CDR1 KGHSH, CDR2 LQKENI. V gave up 3 bases and J gave up 8 bases, with 13 bases separating them. This CDR3 is 14 amino acids long.